The rows below give T cell receptor beta chains drawn from one sample of a study of cytomegalovirus exposure and HLA in healthy donors. Clones were read by immunoSEQ multiplex PCR, and TCRdb kept only the in-frame ones, dropping some. The profile shows under 200,000 clones, approximately 90% of them singletons. Sequenced: PBMCs. The origin of the receptors is a woman in her 30s in good health and CMV-seronegative. Both conserved end residues are part of each CDR3. D genes are given only for firm matches. Size tells how often a clone was seen (once, few, many) or the class of an expanded clone, and some rows leave it out.

d_gene	abundance	v_gene	j_gene	CDR3aa	CDR3nt
.	few	TRBV29-1	TRBJ2-1	CSVVLDNEQFF	TGCAGCGTTGTGCTAGACAATGAGCAGTTCTTC
.	.	TRBV18	TRBJ2-7	CASSPSLQSYEQYF	TGTGCCAGCTCACCTTCCTTACAGTCCTACGAGCAGTACTTC
.	.	TRBV28	TRBJ1-2	CASSFRISYGYTF	TGTGCCAGCAGTTTCCGAATCAGCTATGGCTACACCTTC
TRBD1	once	TRBV28	TRBJ1-2	CASSLLQGDKKGYTF	TGTGCCAGCAGTTTATTACAGGGGGACAAGAAAGGCTACACCTTC
.	.	TRBV7-9	TRBJ1-3	CASSHGSTPGNTIYF	TGTGCCAGCAGCCACGGGTCGACGCCTGGAAACACCATATATTTT
.	.	TRBV7-9	TRBJ2-1	CASSLASGMYNEQFF	TGTGCCAGCAGCTTAGCGTCAGGAATGTACAATGAGCAGTTCTTC
.	.	TRBV7-2	TRBJ2-1	CASSLVYHNEQFF	TGTGCCAGCAGCTTAGTTTATCACAATGAGCAGTTCTTC
.	.	TRBV7-9	TRBJ1-2	CASSLPVGGLNGYTF	TGTGCCAGCAGCCTCCCGGTCGGGGGGCTAAATGGCTACACCTTC
.	.	TRBV19	TRBJ1-3	CASRVRTRAFGNTIYF	TGTGCCAGTCGAGTACGGACTCGCGCGTTCGGAAACACCATATATTTT
TRBD2	.	TRBV25-1	TRBJ2-1	CASSSSGSYNEQFF	TGTGCCAGCAGTTCTAGCGGGAGCTACAATGAGCAGTTCTTC
TRBD2	.	TRBV18	TRBJ2-1	CASSPSGGVINEQFF	TGTGCCAGCTCACCAAGCGGGGGGGTCATTAATGAGCAGTTCTTC
.	.	TRBV6-6	TRBJ1-2	CASTSGVIYGYTF	TGTGCCAGTACATCGGGGGTTATCTATGGCTACACCTTC
.	.	TRBV19	TRBJ2-2	CASRTRLTGELFF	TGTGCCAGTAGGACCCGACTCACCGGGGAGCTGTTTTTT
.	.	TRBV4-2	TRBJ1-5	CASSQFSGDGNQPQHF	TGTGCCAGCAGCCAGTTTTCAGGGGACGGCAATCAGCCCCAGCATTTT
.	.	TRBV7-8	TRBJ1-2	CASSLASAGQIYGYTF	TGTGCCAGCAGCTTAGCGTCGGCAGGGCAGATCTATGGCTACACCTTC
TRBD2	.	TRBV28	TRBJ2-7	CASSVWSGRNSYEQYF	TGTGCCAGCAGTGTATGGAGCGGGAGGAATTCCTACGAGCAGTACTTC
TRBD2	.	TRBV5-1	TRBJ2-5	CASSWPTAGEGETQYF	TGCGCCAGCAGCTGGCCTACAGCGGGAGAAGGAGAGACCCAGTACTTC
.	.	TRBV2	TRBJ2-3	CASSHLLASDTTDTQYF	TGTGCCAGCAGCCACTTGCTAGCTAGCGACACCACAGATACGCAGTATTTT
TRBD1	.	TRBV6-5	TRBJ1-2	CASSSTGPRGYTF	TGTGCCAGCAGTTCGACAGGGCCCAGAGGCTACACCTTC
.	.	TRBV19	TRBJ1-5	CASSIQSNQPQHF	TGTGCCAGTAGTATACAGAGCAATCAGCCCCAGCATTTT
.	few	TRBV11-2	TRBJ2-4	CASSLGGGISKAKNIQYF	TGTGCCAGCAGCTTAGGGGGGGGCATTTCGAAGGCCAAAAACATTCAGTACTTC
.	once	TRBV7-8	TRBJ2-4	CASSLSLALQYF	TGTGCCAGCAGCTTAAGTCTAGCACTTCAGTACTTC
.	.	TRBV5-6	TRBJ2-7	CASSLAGGRGEQYF	TGTGCCAGCAGCTTGGCCGGGGGGCGCGGCGAGCAGTACTTC
TRBD2	once	TRBV6-6	TRBJ2-3	CASQAGGSDTQYF	TGTGCCAGCCAAGCGGGAGGTTCGGATACGCAGTATTTT
.	.	TRBV5-6	TRBJ1-2	CASSLRQGYGYTF	TGTGCCAGCAGCTTGCGGCAGGGCTATGGCTACACCTTC
.	.	TRBV6-6	TRBJ1-5	CASKLDRLGVQPQHF	TGTGCCAGCAAATTAGACAGGCTGGGGGTTCAGCCCCAGCATTTT
TRBD1	.	TRBV23-1	TRBJ2-7	CASSQTDGTGRDEQYF	TGCGCCAGCAGTCAAACCGACGGGACAGGGAGAGACGAGCAGTACTTC
.	.	TRBV5-1	TRBJ2-7	CASSLNRAGEQYF	TGCGCCAGCAGCTTGAACAGGGCTGGCGAGCAGTACTTC
.	.	TRBV6-4	TRBJ2-3	CASSEAGSTDTQYF	TGTGCCAGCAGTGAGGCGGGTAGCACAGATACGCAGTATTTT
.	.	TRBV7-9	TRBJ1-2	CASSLQQAQGTYGYTF	TGTGCCAGCAGCCTCCAACAAGCCCAGGGAACCTATGGCTACACCTTC
TRBD1	.	TRBV9	TRBJ2-5	CASSVGRGRETQYF	TGTGCCAGCAGCGTGGGCAGGGGGCGGGAGACCCAGTACTTC
.	.	TRBV6-1	TRBJ2-5	CASQSHGAEETQYF	TGTGCCAGCCAATCCCATGGGGCAGAAGAGACCCAGTACTTC
.	once	TRBV9	TRBJ2-3	CASSLGGVGDTQYF	TGTGCCAGCAGCCTCGGGGGTGTCGGAGATACGCAGTATTTT
.	.	TRBV27	TRBJ2-2	CASSSTRPPAGAPLTGELFF	TGTGCCAGCAGTTCCACCCGACCCCCCGCAGGGGCCCCCCTCACCGGGGAGCTGTTTTTT
.	.	TRBV5-1	TRBJ2-7	CASSLKDAGADGQYF	TGCGCCAGCAGCTTAAAGGACGCGGGGGCGGACGGGCAGTACTTC
.	.	TRBV28	TRBJ2-4	CASNKGLAKNIQYF	TGTGCCAGTAATAAGGGACTAGCCAAAAACATTCAGTACTTC
.	.	TRBV7-2	TRBJ1-2	CASSLPTLLIGYTF	TGTGCCAGCAGCTTACCTACTCTCCTAATTGGCTACACCTTC
.	few	TRBV19	TRBJ2-3	CASRNLQGTDTQYF	TGTGCCAGTAGGAATTTACAGGGTACAGATACGCAGTATTTT
.	.	TRBV18	TRBJ2-3	CASSPKGDTQYF	TGTGCCAGCTCGCCGAAGGGGGATACGCAGTATTTT
TRBD2	once	TRBV5-1	TRBJ2-5	CASSLGGLAGAETQYF	TGCGCCAGCAGCTTGGGGGGACTAGCGGGAGCAGAGACCCAGTACTTC
.	.	TRBV10-3	TRBJ2-2	CAISVTGGTGTGELFF	TGTGCCATCAGTGTAACTGGGGGCACGGGCACCGGGGAGCTGTTTTTT
.	.	TRBV11-2	TRBJ1-2	CASSLSWGYTF	TGTGCCAGCAGCTTAAGCTGGGGCTACACCTTC
.	.	TRBV13	TRBJ2-7	CASSFGRDSYEQYF	TGTGCCAGCAGCTTCGGCCGGGACTCCTACGAGCAGTACTTC
.	few	TRBV18	TRBJ1-1	CASSPQRGNTEAFF	TGTGCCAGCTCACCTCAAAGGGGGAACACTGAAGCTTTCTTT
.	.	TRBV19	TRBJ1-6	CASISTGRETDSPLHF	TGTGCCAGTATTTCGACGGGGAGAGAGACGGATTCACCCCTCCACTTT
.	.	TRBV7-6	TRBJ2-7	CASSLNYRVGYEQYF	TGTGCCAGCAGCTTAAATTACAGGGTGGGGTACGAGCAGTACTTC
TRBD2	.	TRBV18	TRBJ2-7	CASSPKAAGDREQYF	TGTGCCAGCTCACCAAAGGCAGCGGGGGATCGAGAGCAGTACTTC
.	.	TRBV7-3	TRBJ2-1	CASSLKPSSPNEQFF	TGTGCCAGCAGCTTAAAACCTAGTTCCCCCAATGAGCAGTTCTTC
.	.	TRBV6-5	TRBJ2-7	CASSYSIGGRQVSNF	TGTGCCAGCAGTTACTCTATTGGGGGGAGGCAAGTATCGAACTTC
.	.	TRBV7-2	TRBJ2-5	CASSTQTGSGETQYF	TGTGCCAGCAGCACCCAGACCGGTAGCGGCGAGACCCAGTACTTC
TRBD1	.	TRBV7-9	TRBJ2-5	CASSSGQGVEETQYF	TGTGCCAGCAGCTCGGGACAGGGGGTCGAAGAGACCCAGTACTTC
.	.	TRBV19	TRBJ1-5	CASSSGEGNQPQHF	TGTGCCAGTAGTTCAGGGGAAGGCAATCAGCCCCAGCATTTT
TRBD2	.	TRBV5-1	TRBJ2-7	CASSLTSGSYEQYF	TGCGCCAGCAGCCTCACTAGCGGGAGTTACGAGCAGTACTTC
TRBD1	.	TRBV28	TRBJ1-2	CASSPYSGGHYGYTF	TGTGCCAGCAGTCCCTATTCAGGGGGCCACTATGGCTACACCTTC